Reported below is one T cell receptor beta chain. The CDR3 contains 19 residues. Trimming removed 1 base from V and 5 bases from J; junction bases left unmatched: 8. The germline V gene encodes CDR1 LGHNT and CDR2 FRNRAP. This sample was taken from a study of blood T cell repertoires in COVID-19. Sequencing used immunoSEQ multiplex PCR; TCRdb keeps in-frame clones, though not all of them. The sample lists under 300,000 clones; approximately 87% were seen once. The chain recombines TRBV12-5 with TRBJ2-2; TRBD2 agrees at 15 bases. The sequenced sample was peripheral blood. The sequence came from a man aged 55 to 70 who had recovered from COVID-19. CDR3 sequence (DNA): TGTGCTAGTGGTTTGGGAAAGGGACTAGCGGGAGGTGTTACCGGGGAGCTGTTTTTT. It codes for CASGLGKGLAGGVTGELFF.